The 16 T cell receptor beta chains reported below all come from one sample, sequenced in a study of vaccination and CD4 T cells after COVID-19. Their antigens remain unidentified. Treatment reported: roughly 10-day PBMC culture with coronavirus spike peptide pools or control peptides (ViraFEST assay). The Oncomine TCR Beta short-read assay sequenced DNA from cultured CD4+ T cells. TCRdb reprocessed the PCR reads via MiXCR and lists one record per CDR3 protein. This sample has roughly 7,400 distinct CDR3 sequences, with 74% found just once. Sequenced sample: CD4+ T cells from blood, cultured in vitro. The origin of the receptors is a human donor who had recovered from COVID-19.

The J gene is TRBJ2-2, the V gene TRBV6-2 or TRBV6-3; unclear D gene. The V end lost 6 bases, the J end lost 1 base, and 9 bases lay between the germline ends. Germline V gene lookup returns CDR1 MNHEY and CDR2 SVGEGT. The CDR3 contains 14 residues. The CDR3 region is CASSRDGNTGELFF. The CDR3 bases are TGTGCCAGCAGCCGTGACGGGAACACCGGGGAGCTGTTTTTT.

The chain recombines TRBV7-6 with TRBJ1-5, with 10 bases lining up with TRBD1. The germline V gene has CDR1 SGHVS and CDR2 FNYEAQ. V lost 0 bases, J lost 1 base, and 6 bases stayed unmatched. The CDR3 contains 18 residues. The CDR3 here is CASSLALRTGGSNQPQHF. As DNA, the CDR3 is TGTGCCAGCAGCTTAGCGCTACGGACAGGGGGGAGCAATCAGCCCCAGCATTTT.

The V gene is TRBV14, the J gene TRBJ1-1; 8 bases match TRBD1. The CDR3 is 14 amino acids. The junction had 10 bases not matched to a gene; V was cut back by 4 bases and J by 9 bases. Germline CDR1 reads SGHDN; CDR2 reads FVKESK. CDR3 in amino acids: CASSPFGTGLQAFF. The CDR3 nucleotides read TGTGCCAGCAGCCCCTTTGGGACAGGTCTCCAAGCTTTCTTT.

V is TRBV20-1 and J is TRBJ2-2; D might be TRBD2 (5 bases). Trimming pared 1 base from V and 1 base from J, leaving 16 bases between. CDR1 DFQATT and CDR2 SNEGSKA come from the germline V gene (reference sequence). This CDR3 has 17 amino acids. CDR3 DNA: TGCAGTGCTAGAGTCGTCCGGCCCGGGATGAACACCGGGGAGCTGTTTTTT. It specifies CSARVVRPGMNTGELFF.

This clonotype showed up just once. J is TRBJ1-2 and V is TRBV15; no reliable D call. The CDR3 totals 15 residues. The germline V and J ends were trimmed by 0 bases and 1 base, with 9 bases remaining between them. The germline V gene encodes CDR1 LNHNV and CDR2 YYDKDF (reference sequence). CDR3 DNA sequence: TGTGCCACCAGCAGAGAATATGGCAATAACTATGGCTACACCTTC. Residues: CATSREYGNNYGYTF. The complete variable domain, with remaining parts taken from reference TRBV15 and TRBJ1-2, reads DAMVIQNPRYQVTQFGKPVTLSCSQTLNHNVMYWYQQKSSQAPKLLFHYYDKDFNNEADTPDNFQSRRPNTSFCFLDIRSPGLGDTAMYLCATSREYGNNYGYTFGSGTRLTVV.

The CDR3 coding sequence is TGTGCCATCAGTGAGAGCTGGGGGCAAGAGACCCAGTACTTC. It translates to CAISESWGQETQYF. The chain recombines TRBV10-3 with TRBJ2-5; D is possibly TRBD1 or TRBD2 (5 bases each). Trimming removed 2 bases at V and 2 bases at J, with 9 bases between. Looked up from germline, CDR1 is ENHRY and CDR2 is SYGVKD. The CDR3 contains 14 residues.

This sequence joins TRBV19 and TRBJ1-3; D remains ambiguous. The V gene lost 7 bases and the J gene lost 2 bases, with 3 bases spanning the gap. Germline assignment: CDR1 LNHDA and CDR2 SQIVND (reference sequence). The CDR3 length is 11 residues. CDR3 protein: CASNPGNTIYF. DNA for the CDR3: TGTGCCAGTAATCCTGGAAACACCATATATTTT.

This clonotype has just a few counts. The rearrangement links TRBV20-1 to TRBJ1-5; perhaps TRBD1 as D (5 bases). This CDR3 comprises 17 residues. The V end lost 1 base, the J end lost 0 bases, and 16 bases lay between the germline ends. Germline V gives CDR1 DFQATT, CDR2 SNEGSKA (reference sequence). This CDR3 is CSARGAGGEYSNQPQHF. CDR3 nucleotides: TGCAGTGCTAGAGGGGCCGGGGGAGAATATAGCAATCAGCCCCAGCATTTT.

This rearrangement joins TRBV6-1 to TRBJ1-5; no clear D gene. The germline V gene has CDR1 MNHNS and CDR2 SASEGT. CDR3 length: 13 residues. V gave up 7 bases and J gave up 0 bases, with 7 bases separating them. The CDR3 region is CASKAYSNQPQHF. The CDR3 DNA follows: TGTGCCAGCAAGGCTTATAGCAATCAGCCCCAGCATTTT.

The gene calls are TRBV27 and TRBJ2-7; no reliable D call. Trimming removed 7 bases at V and 1 base at J, with 17 bases between. The CDR3 extends over 15 amino acids. Germline V gene lookup returns CDR1 MNHEY and CDR2 SMNVEV (reference sequence). This CDR3 reads CASKPLDGISYEQYF. CDR3 DNA: TGTGCCAGCAAACCCCTGGACGGTATATCCTACGAGCAGTACTTC.

The rearrangement joins TRBV19 to TRBJ2-3; TRBD2 aligns across 9 bases. Germline V gene sequence: CDR1 LNHDA, CDR2 SQIVND (reference sequence). This CDR3 has 13 residues. V shed 6 bases and J 3 bases; nucleotides not matched to a gene: 1. The CDR3 is CASRSGGTDTQYF. Written as DNA, the CDR3 is TGTGCCAGTAGGAGCGGGGGGACAGATACGCAGTATTTT.

The chain links TRBV20-1 to TRBJ1-2; D is unresolved. V lost 3 bases, J lost 4 bases, and 15 bases lay in between. The CDR3 length is 14 residues. Germline CDR1 is DFQATT and CDR2 is SNEGSKA (reference sequence). The CDR3 DNA reads as TGCAGTGCTAGCGACTTTGGGGTCGGCTATGGCTACACCTTC. This sequence encodes CSASDFGVGYGYTF.

The chain employs TRBV6-1 and TRBJ1-5, with 9 nucleotides matching TRBD1. The J segment lost 5 bases and the V segment lost 8 bases, leaving 7 bases of the junction unmatched. CDR1 is MNHNS and CDR2 is SASEGT in the germline V gene. This CDR3 has 14 residues. CDR3 protein: CASRDRERDQPQHF. The CDR3 nucleotides read TGTGCCAGCCGGGACAGGGAGAGGGATCAGCCCCAGCATTTT.

The chain couples TRBV12-3 or TRBV12-4 to TRBJ1-1; possible D gene TRBD1, 6 bases. V gave up 3 bases and J gave up 5 bases, with 25 bases separating them. The CDR3 extends over 18 amino acids. Here the CDR3 reads CASSLRGVEGGGETEAFF. The CDR3 DNA follows: TGTGCCAGCAGTTTGAGGGGGGTTGAGGGCGGAGGAGAAACTGAAGCTTTCTTT.

The V and J genes are TRBV20-1 and TRBJ2-3, with 12 bases lining up with TRBD2. This CDR3 spans 16 amino acids. The V gene's germline CDR1 is DFQATT and CDR2 SNEGSKA (reference sequence). V lost 4 bases to trimming and J lost 2 bases; unmatched junction nucleotides: 7. In nucleotides, the CDR3 is TGCAGTGCTAACAGGGGACTAGCGGGCCTCACAGATACGCAGTATTTT. Its protein is CSANRGLAGLTDTQYF.

The gene calls are TRBV19 and TRBJ1-2; TRBD1 matches at 8 bases. Per the germline V gene, CDR1 is LNHDA and CDR2 is SQIVND (reference sequence). The CDR3 loop spans 13 amino acids. V lost 8 bases, J lost 6 bases, and 8 bases stayed unmatched. In nucleotides, the CDR3 is TGTGCCAGTTCTCTCGGACAGGGAGATGGCTACACCTTC. Translating it yields CASSLGQGDGYTF.